These T cell receptor beta chains were read from a single sample in a study of shared T cell receptors in the human thymus. Assay: immunoSEQ multiplex PCR; the TCRdb copy retains only in-frame clones and omits some. The sample carries some 760,000 clones, 70% to 90% recorded once. These data also featured in a second study, about human thymus T cells.

The sequencing input was thymocytes. The receptor set was obtained from a girl less than two years old with a congenital heart defect. Each CDR3 is given with its conserved first and last residue. A D gene is named only where the DNA matches it firmly. Clone size is shown for a subset of rows, as once, few, many or a class of expanded clone.

TRBJ1-2 | - | TRBD1 | TRBV10-3 | CAIRAVWGDRPSGYTF | TGTGCCATCAGAGCCGTCTGGGGGGACAGGCCGTCCGGCTACACCTTC
TRBJ2-1 | - | TRBD2 | TRBV5-6 | CASSPRGARGGSYNEQFF | TGTGCCAGCAGCCCCCGGGGGGCGCGGGGGGGCTCCTACAATGAGCAGTTCTTC
TRBJ2-7 | - | - | TRBV28 | CASSSQRLVEGSYEQYF | TGTGCCAGCAGTTCCCAGCGGCTTGTGGAGGGATCCTACGAGCAGTACTTC
TRBJ1-2 | few | - | TRBV10-2 | CASSDLRQVNGYTF | TGCGCCAGCAGTGACCTCCGACAGGTCAATGGCTACACCTTC
TRBJ2-2 | few | TRBD1 | TRBV10-2 | CASPEWDRGGTGELFF | TGCGCCAGTCCCGAGTGGGACAGGGGGGGCACCGGGGAGCTGTTTTTT
TRBJ2-7 | - | - | TRBV27 | CASSSHDRILYEQYF | TGTGCCAGCAGTTCACACGACAGGATCCTCTACGAGCAGTACTTC
TRBJ2-5 | - | - | TRBV29-1 | CSAIIHPSEGTQYF | TGCAGCGCCATAATTCACCCGTCCGAGGGGACCCAGTACTTC
TRBJ2-3 | - | TRBD1 | TRBV2 | CARDRGRRDTQYF | TGTGCCCGCGACAGGGGGCGAAGAGATACGCAGTATTTT
TRBJ2-5 | - | TRBD2 | TRBV5-6 | CASSLVTSGGQETQYF | TGTGCCAGCAGCTTGGTAACTAGCGGGGGGCAAGAGACCCAGTACTTC
TRBJ1-1 | - | - | TRBV4-1 | CASSQPGRPTEAFF | TGCGCCAGCAGCCAACCCGGCAGGCCTACCGAAGCTTTCTTT
TRBJ1-1 | - | TRBD1 | TRBV15 | CATNRDRDRGPAEAFF | TGTGCCACCAACAGAGATAGAGACAGGGGGCCCGCCGAAGCTTTCTTT
TRBJ1-2 | - | TRBD1 | TRBV5-5 | CASSPGEGTDRGLHYGYTF | TGTGCCAGCAGCCCGGGGGAGGGGACAGACAGGGGGCTTCACTATGGCTACACCTTC
TRBJ2-2 | - | TRBD2 | TRBV7-2 | CASSAWDGRGGELFF | TGTGCCAGCAGCGCCTGGGACGGGAGGGGCGGGGAGCTGTTTTTT
TRBJ1-2 | few | TRBD1 | TRBV5-6 | CASSLAGQAYGYTF | TGTGCCAGCAGCTTGGCAGGACAGGCCTATGGCTACACCTTC
TRBJ2-5 | - | TRBD2 | TRBV9 | CASSHHNLAGGSQETQYF | TGTGCCAGCAGCCATCACAATCTAGCGGGGGGAAGCCAAGAGACCCAGTACTTC
TRBJ2-1 | - | - | TRBV14 | CASSREARSLQFF | TGTGCCAGCAGCCGTGAAGCCCGAAGCCTGCAGTTCTTC
TRBJ2-7 | - | TRBD1 | TRBV5-1 | CASSLTGQGDHEQYF | TGCGCCAGCAGCTTAACGGGACAGGGGGATCACGAGCAGTACTTC